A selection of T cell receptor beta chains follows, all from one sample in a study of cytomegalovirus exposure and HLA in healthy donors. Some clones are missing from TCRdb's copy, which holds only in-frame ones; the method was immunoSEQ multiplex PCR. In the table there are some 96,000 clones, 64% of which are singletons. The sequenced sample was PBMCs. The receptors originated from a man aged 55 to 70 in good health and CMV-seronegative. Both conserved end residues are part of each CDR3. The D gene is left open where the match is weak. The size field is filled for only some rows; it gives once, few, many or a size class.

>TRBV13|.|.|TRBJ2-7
CASSLISAGHEQYF
TGTGCCAGCAGCTTAATCTCGGCAGGGCACGAGCAGTACTTC
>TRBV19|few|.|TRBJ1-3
CASSIDEGLDGNTIYF
TGTGCCAGTAGTATAGATGAGGGTTTGGATGGAAACACCATATATTTT
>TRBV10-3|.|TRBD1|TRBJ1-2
CAIRGDRGGFGYTF
TGTGCCATCAGGGGGGACAGGGGGGGATTTGGCTACACCTTC
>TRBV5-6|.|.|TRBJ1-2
CASSLSAGNYGYTF
TGTGCCAGCAGCTTGTCTGCCGGTAACTATGGCTACACCTTC
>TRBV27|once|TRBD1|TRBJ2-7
CASSFGTGWVLGEQYF
TGTGCCAGCAGTTTTGGGACAGGATGGGTCCTTGGGGAGCAGTACTTC
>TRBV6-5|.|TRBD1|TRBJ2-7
CASSYGQGEWEQYF
TGTGCCAGCAGTTATGGCCAGGGGGAGTGGGAGCAGTACTTC
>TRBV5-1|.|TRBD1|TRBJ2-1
CASRLGQNNEQFF
TGCGCCAGCAGGCTGGGACAGAACAATGAGCAGTTCTTC
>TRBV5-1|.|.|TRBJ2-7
CASSLGLDRYEQYF
TGCGCCAGCAGCTTGGGTCTAGACAGGTACGAGCAGTACTTC
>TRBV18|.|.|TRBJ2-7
CASSPKLANEQYF
TGTGCCAGCTCACCCAAGCTAGCTAACGAGCAGTACTTC
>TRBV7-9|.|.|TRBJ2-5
CASSLGQLQETQYF
TGTGCCAGCAGCTTAGGACAGTTACAAGAGACCCAGTACTTC
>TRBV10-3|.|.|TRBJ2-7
CAISGRVDYEQYF
TGTGCCATCAGTGGCAGGGTAGATTACGAGCAGTACTTC
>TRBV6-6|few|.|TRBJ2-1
CASSYGEGANNEQFF
TGTGCCAGCAGTTACGGGGAAGGGGCTAACAATGAGCAGTTCTTC
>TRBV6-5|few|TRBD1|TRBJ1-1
CASRDRGGTEAFF
TGTGCCAGCAGAGACAGGGGCGGCACTGAAGCTTTCTTT
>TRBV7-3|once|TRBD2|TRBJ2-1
CASSSSGGTENEQFF
TGTGCCAGCAGCTCTAGCGGGGGGACCGAGAATGAGCAGTTCTTC
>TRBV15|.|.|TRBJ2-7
CATSRGVQGGYEQYF
TGTGCCACCAGCAGAGGGGTTCAGGGAGGCTACGAGCAGTACTTC
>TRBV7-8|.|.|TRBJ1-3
CASSPSSGNTIYF
TGTGCCAGCAGCCCCTCCTCTGGAAACACCATATATTTT
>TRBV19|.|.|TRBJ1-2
CASSIGQGGGYTF
TGTGCCAGTAGTATAGGGCAGGGAGGTGGCTACACCTTC
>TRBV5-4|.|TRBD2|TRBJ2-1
CASSETSRANEQFF
TGTGCCAGCAGCGAGACTAGCCGAGCGAATGAGCAGTTCTTC
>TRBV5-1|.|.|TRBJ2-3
CASSYPGLGSNITQYF
TGCGCCAGCAGCTACCCAGGGCTGGGTTCTAATATTACGCAGTATTTT
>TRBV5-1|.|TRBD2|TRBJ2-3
CASSFSVGGLGTDTQYF
TGCGCCAGCAGCTTTTCGGTGGGAGGGCTTGGCACAGATACGCAGTATTTT
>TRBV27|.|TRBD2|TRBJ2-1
CASSLSGTRSNEQFF
TGTGCCAGCAGTCTCTCCGGGACTAGATCGAATGAGCAGTTCTTC
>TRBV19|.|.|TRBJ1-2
CASTHSGGGNRAYGYTF
TGTGCCAGTACCCATTCCGGAGGAGGGAATCGAGCCTATGGCTACACCTTC
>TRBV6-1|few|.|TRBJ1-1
CASSDLMNTEAFF
TGTGCCAGCAGTGACCTTATGAACACTGAAGCTTTCTTT
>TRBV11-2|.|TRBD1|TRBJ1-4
CASSLTGGSNEKLFF
TGTGCCAGCAGCTTGACAGGGGGTTCTAATGAAAAACTGTTTTTT
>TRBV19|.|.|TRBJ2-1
CASSIPRQQGEQFF
TGTGCCAGTAGTATCCCCCGACAGCAGGGTGAGCAGTTCTTC
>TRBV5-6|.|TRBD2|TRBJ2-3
CASSLGPSGRTDTQYF
TGTGCCAGCAGCTTGGGTCCCAGCGGGAGGACAGATACGCAGTATTTT